This T cell receptor (beta chain) was observed in a study of blood T cells in healthy people across ages. Findings and caveats of the study: Not knowing donor CMV status may have confounded expanded clonotype changes. Roughly linear declines in TCR beta diversity per million T cells occurred with age.

With a J-beta primer mix and a sample-barcoded 5' primer, a second PCR ran roughly 6 to 12 cycles. Each cDNA molecule carried a tag from a template-switch adaptor that contained 12 random nucleotides. One entry per CDR3 protein, called by TCRdb with MiXCR from the 5' RACE reads. The data hold hundreds of thousands of distinct CDR3 sequences, with around 20% observed a single time. Germline-derived CDR1 and CDR2 are SNHLY and FYNNEI. This CDR3 is built from 12 residues. This clonotype was seen more than once but under ten times. Its specificity is unknown. Sequenced: blood. This TCR was recovered from a man in his sixties or seventies in good health. This chain connects TRBV2 to TRBJ2-5; D gene ambiguous. Gene TRBJ2-7 matches the end of the DNA better, so the J call may be wrong. The CDR3, as DNA: TGTGCCAGCAGCGGCTATACCTACGAGCAGTACTTC. Translating it yields CASSGYTYEQYF.